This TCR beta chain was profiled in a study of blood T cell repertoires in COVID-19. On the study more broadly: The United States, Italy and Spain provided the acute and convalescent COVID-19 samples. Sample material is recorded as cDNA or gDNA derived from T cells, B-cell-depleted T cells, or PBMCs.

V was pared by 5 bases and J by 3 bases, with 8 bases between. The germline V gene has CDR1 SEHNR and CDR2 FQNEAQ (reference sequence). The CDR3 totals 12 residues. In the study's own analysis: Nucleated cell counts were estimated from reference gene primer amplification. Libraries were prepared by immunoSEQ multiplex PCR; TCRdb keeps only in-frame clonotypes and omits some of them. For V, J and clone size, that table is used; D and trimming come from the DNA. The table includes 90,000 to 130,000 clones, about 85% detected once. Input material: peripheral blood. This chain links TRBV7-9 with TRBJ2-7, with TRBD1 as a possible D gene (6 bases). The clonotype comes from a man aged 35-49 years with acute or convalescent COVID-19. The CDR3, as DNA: TGTGCCAGCAGCAAACAGGGCTACGAGCAGTACTTC. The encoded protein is CASSKQGYEQYF.